A selection of T cell receptor beta chains follows, all from one sample in a study of human thymus T cells. Data came from immunoSEQ multiplex PCR; TCRdb stores just in-frame clones and leaves some out. The sample has some 120,000 clones; around 94% are singletons. The specimen sequenced was thymus tissue. These TCRs come from a boy younger than two with a congenital heart defect but otherwise immunologically healthy. Each CDR3 is given with its conserved first and last residue. The D gene is left open where the match is weak. Where a row states a size, it is once, few, many or the class of an expanded clone; other rows omit it.

TGTGCCATCAGTGAGTCAGACACAGCCCAGCATTTT,CAISESDTAQHF,NA,NA,TRBV10-3,TRBJ1-5
TGTGCCAGCAGTTTTCTTTCAGGGGGCATGGGAGAGACCCAGTACTTC,CASSFLSGGMGETQYF,NA,TRBD1,TRBV27,TRBJ2-5
TGCAGTGCCCGGAACAGGGAAAAACTGTTTTTT,CSARNREKLFF,once,NA,TRBV20-1,TRBJ1-4
TGTGCCAGCAGCTCTACAGTGGGACTAGCGGTGTCCTACGAGCAGTACTTC,CASSSTVGLAVSYEQYF,NA,TRBD2,TRBV7-9,TRBJ2-7
TGTGCCAGTAGTATAGATGAAGGGCGAACTAACTATGGCTACACCTTC,CASSIDEGRTNYGYTF,NA,NA,TRBV19,TRBJ1-2
TGTGCCAGCAGCCCGGGACAGGGGGAAAACGGCTACACCTTC,CASSPGQGENGYTF,NA,TRBD1,TRBV14,TRBJ1-2
TGCGCCAGCAGACTACTGGGACAGGGGCTATACGAGCAGTACTTC,CASRLLGQGLYEQYF,NA,TRBD1,TRBV10-1,TRBJ2-7
TGTGCCAGCAGTCCCAGCTATCATTCCATGACAGTCAGCTCCTACGAGCAGTACTTC,CASSPSYHSMTVSSYEQYF,NA,NA,TRBV28,TRBJ2-7
TGTGCCAGCAGTTTAAGAGGCACAGGGGGCCAGCCCCAGCATTTT,CASSLRGTGGQPQHF,NA,TRBD1,TRBV27,TRBJ1-5
TGTGCCAGCAGTTCAGGACAGGGGGGGAATCAGCCCCAGCATTTT,CASSSGQGGNQPQHF,NA,TRBD1,TRBV6-5,TRBJ1-5
TGCAGCGCGACAGGTTACAACACCGGGGAGCTGTTTTTT,CSATGYNTGELFF,NA,NA,TRBV29-1,TRBJ2-2
TGTGCCAGCAGAGAACGACTGGCCAATCAGCCCCAGCATTTT,CASRERLANQPQHF,NA,NA,TRBV27,TRBJ1-5
TGTGCCAGCAGCCGGACAGGGCCCTCCTACGAGCAGTACTTC,CASSRTGPSYEQYF,NA,NA,TRBV21-1,TRBJ2-7
TGCGCCAGCAGCCTCGGGATTCTAGCGGGCGTTAGCTCCTACAATGAGCAGTTCTTC,CASSLGILAGVSSYNEQFF,NA,TRBD2,TRBV4-3,TRBJ2-1
TGTGCCAGCAGCTTGACGAGGGGAACTGAAGCTTTCTTT,CASSLTRGTEAFF,NA,NA,TRBV5-8,TRBJ1-1
TGCGCCAGCAGCCAGGGGGACAGGGTGGTTGGTGAGGGCTACACCTTC,CASSQGDRVVGEGYTF,NA,TRBD1,TRBV4-1,TRBJ1-2
TGTGCCAGCAGCTCATGGACAGATATCTACGAGCAGTACTTC,CASSSWTDIYEQYF,NA,NA,TRBV13,TRBJ2-7
TGTGCCAGCAGCCAAGCAGGGAGAGCTAATGAAAAACTGTTTTTT,CASSQAGRANEKLFF,NA,NA,TRBV4-2,TRBJ1-4
TGTGCCAGCTCACCCCCGGAGGACAGGGCCCGGATCCTCACTGGAAACACCATATATTTT,CASSPPEDRARILTGNTIYF,NA,TRBD1,TRBV18,TRBJ1-3
TGTGCCAGCAGCGCGTTCCCGGGACAGGGGGTGGAGGACACTGAAGCTTTCTTT,CASSAFPGQGVEDTEAFF,NA,TRBD1,TRBV9,TRBJ1-1
TGTGCCAGCAGCCTCAGGGAGGGGGAAAACATTCAGTACTTC,CASSLREGENIQYF,NA,NA,TRBV14,TRBJ2-4
TGTGCCAGCGGGAGGGACCCTGAAGCTTTCTTT,CASGRDPEAFF,NA,NA,TRBV28,TRBJ1-1
TGTGCCAGCAGCTCACACGTATTACAGGGGGGCGGTGGCTACACCTTC,CASSSHVLQGGGGYTF,NA,TRBD1,TRBV14,TRBJ1-2
TGCGCCAGCAGCCGCCACAGGCGCCTCAACTATGGCTACACCTTC,CASSRHRRLNYGYTF,NA,NA,TRBV4-3,TRBJ1-2
TGTGCCAGCAGTTTACGGCAGGGTAGCCCCCAGCATTTT,CASSLRQGSPQHF,NA,NA,TRBV27,TRBJ1-5
TGTGCCAGCGGACTAGCCGAGAAAGATACGCAGTATTTT,CASGLAEKDTQYF,NA,TRBD2,TRBV11-3,TRBJ2-3
TGCAGTGCTAGAGAGGGCGAGACCCAGTACTTC,CSAREGETQYF,NA,NA,TRBV20-1,TRBJ2-5
TGTGCTAGCACATACGAGCAGTACTTC,CASTYEQYF,NA,NA,TRBV7-7,TRBJ2-7
TGCGCCAGCCTTTTCAAGCCTAACTATGGCTACACCTTC,CASLFKPNYGYTF,once,NA,TRBV10-1,TRBJ1-2
TGTGCCAGCAGCCACGGGACAGGACCAGACCTGAACACTGAAGCTTTCTTT,CASSHGTGPDLNTEAFF,once,TRBD1,TRBV27,TRBJ1-1
TGTGCCAGCAGCTCCCGAACCGGGACTAGCGGGGGGCGCTCCTACAATGAGCAGTTCTTC,CASSSRTGTSGGRSYNEQFF,NA,TRBD2,TRBV7-6,TRBJ2-1